This T cell receptor (beta chain) is from a study of blood T cell repertoires in COVID-19. Study information: Donors in the United States, Italy and Spain gave samples during acute or convalescent COVID-19. From T cells, B-cell-depleted T cells, or PBMCs came the material, which was cDNA or gDNA.

CDR1 DFQATT and CDR2 SNEGSKA come from the germline V gene (reference sequence). The CDR3 loop spans 14 amino acids. Trimming took 3 bases from V and 13 from J, leaving 24 bases between them. Original processing methods: For nucleated cells, counts were estimated from reference gene primer amplification. Assay used: immunoSEQ multiplex PCR; TCRdb lists only in-frame clones, some missing. The DNA gave D and trimming, while V, J and clone size come from that table. The table shows approximately 150,000 clones, with roughly 80% occurring only once. Sequencing was carried out using peripheral blood. This chain joins TRBV20-1 and TRBJ1-2, with D hard to call. This sequence originates from an elderly woman with acute or convalescent COVID-19. CDR3 sequence: CSASISTWSLLSTF. The CDR3 bases are TGCAGTGCTAGTATTTCGACCTGGAGTCTCCTCTCCACCTTC.